Presented here are 24 T cell receptor beta chains from one specimen sequenced in a study of T cell changes during pregnancy in multiple sclerosis (dated by TCRdb to about 2019). Library creation used the immunoSEQ multiplex PCR assay. TCRdb retrieved this table from immuneACCESS and kept in-frame rearrangements only. Not all clones are present; in checked studies, unresolved V genes account for under half, and no reason is known for the remainder. Present in this sample are tens of thousands of clones, 70% to 90% of which were seen just once. Together, the top ten hold under 8% of the sample. The sample here was CD8+ T cells from peripheral blood mononuclear cells, taken before pregnancy. These receptors were taken from a female donor with multiple sclerosis, enrolled in a pregnancy study.

The CDR3 reads CASSHPGTSQETQYF. The CDR3 DNA sequence: TGCGCCAGCAGCCACCCCGGGACATCCCAAGAGACCCAGTACTTC. The rearrangement uses TRBV4-1 and TRBJ2-5, with D perhaps TRBD1 (6 bases). CDR1 and CDR2 from the germline V gene are MGHRA and YSYEKL. The CDR3 totals 15 residues. Trimming took 3 bases from V and 1 from J, leaving 12 bases between them.

V is TRBV19 and J is TRBJ1-2; TRBD1 aligns across 7 bases. CDR3 size: 12 residues. With V trimmed by 6 bases and J by 8 bases, 6 bases remained unmatched. CDR1 LNHDA and CDR2 SQIVND come from the germline V gene (reference sequence). CDR3 in DNA: TGTGCCAGTAGCAGGACAGGTCGAGGCTACACCTTC. Amino acid sequence: CASSRTGRGYTF.

The V and J genes are TRBV29-1 and TRBJ1-1, with 7 bases fitting TRBD1. The CDR3 is 14 residues long. Looked up from germline, CDR1 is SQVTM and CDR2 is ANQGSEA. Germline trimming cut 4 bases from V and 4 bases from J; bases unmatched to any gene: 9. The CDR3 loop is CSVVATGRPTEAFF. CDR3 bases: TGCAGCGTTGTGGCGACAGGGAGGCCCACTGAAGCTTTCTTT.

The chain is built from TRBV19 and TRBJ1-1, with TRBD1 matching 7 bases. With V trimmed by 5 bases and J by 0 bases, 3 bases remained unmatched. CDR1 LNHDA and CDR2 SQIVND come from the germline V gene (reference sequence). The CDR3 is 14 amino acids. CDR3 nucleotides: TGTGCCAGTAGTGACAGGGTCATGAACACTGAAGCTTTCTTT. It yields the protein CASSDRVMNTEAFF.

This sequence joins TRBV5-5 and TRBJ2-7, with no clear D. V gave up 1 base and J gave up 0 bases, with 14 bases separating them. Germline values: CDR1 SGHKS, CDR2 YYEKEE (reference sequence). The CDR3 has 16 residues. CDR3 in DNA: TGTGCCAGCAGCTTGTCTCTCGGTATGAGCTCCTACGAGCAGTACTTC. It specifies CASSLSLGMSSYEQYF.

The rearrangement uses TRBV5-5 and TRBJ2-1; 7 nucleotides match TRBD2. The germline V gene has CDR1 SGHKS and CDR2 YYEKEE (reference sequence). The ends lost 3 bases at V and 2 bases at J; junction bases unmatched: 5. The CDR3 runs to 15 residues. DNA for the CDR3: TGTGCCAGCAGCTCAAGCGGGGAGACCTACAATGAGCAGTTCTTC. The encoded protein is CASSSSGETYNEQFF.

This clone appeared a single time. The chain is built from TRBV7-9 and TRBJ2-5; D might be TRBD1 (5 bases). The CDR3 is made up of 17 amino acids. V was trimmed by 7 bases and J by 0 bases, leaving 21 bases between them. Per the germline V gene, CDR1 is SEHNR and CDR2 is FQNEAQ (reference sequence). CDR3 sequence reads: CASNKADPQVNQETQYF. The CDR3, as DNA: TGTGCCAGCAACAAAGCCGACCCACAGGTGAACCAAGAGACCCAGTACTTC.

This clone has only one observation. V usage is TRBV28 and J usage is TRBJ2-1; D unclear. Germline loops: CDR1 MDHEN, CDR2 SYDVKM. The CDR3 length is 11 residues. Trimming pared 5 bases from V and 8 bases from J, leaving 7 bases between. CDR3 sequence (DNA): TGTGCCAGCAGTCAATTGTATGAGCAGTTCTTC. Translated: CASSQLYEQFF.

The V gene is TRBV6-5, the J gene TRBJ2-7, with 11 bases fitting TRBD2. This CDR3 region has 14 residues. From germline, CDR1 is MNHEY and CDR2 SVGAGI. The J segment lost 6 bases and the V segment lost 6 bases, leaving 7 bases of the junction unmatched. The CDR3 DNA is TGTGCCAGCAGCCCGGGACTAGCGGCCTCCGAGCAGTACTTC. Its translation is CASSPGLAASEQYF.

The chain carries TRBV6-4 and TRBJ2-2, with unresolved D. Trimming cost V 0 bases and J 4 bases, with 6 bases left between them. CDR1 and CDR2 from the germline V gene are MRHNA and SNTAGT. The CDR3 extends over 14 amino acids. CDR3: CASSDSPSTGELFF. In DNA form, the CDR3 reads TGTGCCAGCAGTGACTCACCCAGCACCGGGGAGCTGTTTTTT.

V is TRBV11-2 and J is TRBJ2-1; the D is unclear. The V gene lost 0 bases and the J gene lost 13 bases, with 13 bases spanning the gap. Germline CDR1 is SGHAT and CDR2 is FQNNGV. The CDR3 consists of 13 residues. For the CDR3, the DNA is TGTGCCAGCAGCTTAGAAGAATCGGCTAGTCAGTTCTTC. This codes for CASSLEESASQFF.

This chain's CDR3 is CASSEGTGGVGEQYF. The CDR3 DNA reads TGCGCCAGCAGTGAGGGGACGGGGGGTGTTGGGGAGCAGTACTTC. The chain links TRBV10-2 to TRBJ2-7, with 7 bases aligning to TRBD2. The CDR3 is 15 amino acids. J lost 7 bases, V lost 2 bases, and 11 bases had no gene match. CDR1 and CDR2 (germline): WSHSY, SAAADI.

The gene calls are TRBV5-6 and TRBJ2-7, with 8 nucleotides matching TRBD2. Germline trimming cut 2 bases from V and 0 bases from J; bases unmatched to any gene: 7. Looked up from germline, CDR1 is SGHDT and CDR2 is YYEEEE. The CDR3 is made up of 16 amino acids. The CDR3: CASSLTSGWISYEQYF. The CDR3 DNA follows: TGTGCCAGCAGCTTAACTAGCGGTTGGATCTCCTACGAGCAGTACTTC.

The chain combines TRBV7-9 with TRBJ2-1; D might be TRBD1 (5 bases). The CDR3 has 15 residues. The germline V and J ends were trimmed by 4 bases and 2 bases, with 12 bases remaining between them. Germline values: CDR1 SEHNR, CDR2 FQNEAQ (reference sequence). The CDR3 reads CASSSRVRAYNEQFF. The CDR3 DNA reads as TGTGCCAGCAGCTCCAGGGTTCGGGCCTACAATGAGCAGTTCTTC.

The rearrangement uses TRBV27 and TRBJ1-2, with TRBD1 as a possible D gene (5 bases). The CDR3 length is 18 residues. V lost 0 bases, J lost 8 bases, and 25 bases lay in between. CDR1 and CDR2 from the germline V gene are MNHEY and SMNVEV (reference sequence). CDR3 sequence reads: CASSLSPPQAGNSGGYTF. The CDR3 nucleotides read TGTGCCAGCAGTTTATCCCCCCCGCAAGCAGGGAATTCTGGGGGCTACACCTTC.

The chain employs TRBV7-9 and TRBJ1-4; tentative D call: TRBD1 (5 bases). The CDR3 totals 15 residues. V lost 4 bases to trimming and J lost 2 bases, with 11 bases between them. Germline V gives CDR1 SEHNR, CDR2 FQNEAQ (reference sequence). The CDR3 protein is CASSSPGTTNEKLFF. The CDR3 DNA sequence: TGTGCCAGCAGCTCCCCCGGGACTACTAATGAAAAACTGTTTTTT.

The V call is TRBV18, the J call TRBJ2-5; TRBD2 aligns across 10 bases. The CDR3 is made up of 18 amino acids. V lost 2 bases, J lost 5 bases, and 14 bases stayed unmatched. Germline assignment: CDR1 KGHSH and CDR2 LQKENI. The CDR3 protein is CASSPSGGDWRSSETQYF. In DNA, the CDR3 is TGTGCCAGCTCACCAAGCGGGGGGGACTGGCGGAGCTCGGAGACCCAGTACTTC.

This chain uses TRBV5-6 with TRBJ1-2; 10 bases match TRBD1. J gave up 2 bases and V 5 bases, and 0 bases lay outside the gene matches. Germline V gives CDR1 SGHDT, CDR2 YYEEEE. The CDR3 runs 13 residues. CDR3 loop: CASRTGGNYGYTF. The CDR3, as DNA: TGTGCCAGCAGGACAGGGGGCAACTATGGCTACACCTTC.

The chain has TRBV5-1 and TRBJ1-1; 10 nucleotides align to TRBD1. The CDR3 contains 15 residues. The V gene end was trimmed by 0 bases and the J gene end by 3 bases; junction bases not matched to a gene: 2. Looked up from germline, CDR1 is SGHRS and CDR2 is YFSETQ. In nucleotides, the CDR3 is TGCGCCAGCAGCTTGGTTGGACAGGGGGACACTGAAGCTTTCTTT. This encodes CASSLVGQGDTEAFF.

The rearrangement uses TRBV13 and TRBJ2-2, with D maybe TRBD1 (5 bases). The ends were cut back, 5 bases at V and 2 bases at J, with 9 bases in the middle. This CDR3 is 14 amino acids long. The germline gives CDR1 PRHDT, CDR2 FYEKMQ (reference sequence). CDR3 residues: CASSLDRNTGELFF. CDR3 nucleotides: TGTGCCAGCAGCCTCGACAGAAACACCGGGGAGCTGTTTTTT.

The rearrangement links TRBV19 to TRBJ1-4; D not certain. Germline V gene data show CDR1 as LNHDA and CDR2 as SQIVND (reference sequence). The germline V and J ends were trimmed by 5 bases and 5 bases, with 12 bases remaining between them. The length of the CDR3 is 14 residues. CDR3 bases: TGTGCCAGTAGTTACTGGACTACAAATGAAAAACTGTTTTTT. Translating it yields CASSYWTTNEKLFF.

The rearrangement links TRBV5-5 to TRBJ1-1; D gene unclear. V lost 5 bases and J 1 base, leaving 9 bases between the germline ends. Germline CDR1 is SGHKS and CDR2 is YYEKEE (reference sequence). CDR3 size: 13 residues. The DNA for the CDR3 is TGTGCCAGCAGTCCTTTATGGAACACTGAAGCTTTCTTT. Translation: CASSPLWNTEAFF.

The V and J genes are TRBV9 and TRBJ1-1; possible D gene TRBD1, 6 bases. Germline V lookup: CDR1 SGDLS, CDR2 YYNGEE. The germline V and J ends were trimmed by 0 bases and 5 bases, with 17 bases remaining between them. The CDR3 consists of 16 residues. The CDR3 region is CASSVEGRQGITEAFF. The DNA of the CDR3 is TGTGCCAGCAGCGTAGAAGGTAGGCAGGGGATTACTGAAGCTTTCTTT.

This rearrangement joins TRBV6-4 to TRBJ2-3, with 9 nucleotides matching TRBD2. The CDR3 consists of 14 residues. Germline CDR1 and CDR2: MRHNA and SNTAGT. V lost 3 bases, J lost 4 bases, and 2 bases stayed unmatched. The CDR3 DNA reads TGTGCCAGCAGTGAGTCTAGCGGGGCAGATACGCAGTATTTT. It codes for CASSESSGADTQYF.